Shown below are 24 T cell receptor beta chains from a single sample sequenced in a study of CD8+CD57+ T cells in acquired aplastic anemia (dated by TCRdb to the late 2010s). The sequencer listed for this sample is Illumina HiSeq 2000. Profiling of TCR beta VDJ combinations and CDR3 sequences used genomic DNA as the template. Starting from the raw public reads, TCRdb applied fastp trimming at Q25, assembled clones with MiXCR and retained in-frame beta chains. Each entry merges the rows of one CDR3 protein and shows their most common DNA and genes. In all, the sample holds around 190,000 distinct CDR3 sequences, and roughly 50% of those were seen once. The biggest ten clones account for over 10% of the sample. Expansion of CD8+CD57+ cells had been shown by flow cytometry in the patients chosen for sequencing. The sample taken for sequencing was sorted CD4+, CD8+, or CD8+CD57+ T cells (not recorded which) from PBMCs. These receptors all come from a human donor with aplastic anemia.

This chain connects TRBV14 to TRBJ2-1; D gene uncertain. V dropped 0 bases and J dropped 8 bases, with 8 bases sitting between them. Germline CDR1 and CDR2: SGHDN and FVKESK. The CDR3 has 13 amino acids. CDR3 region: CASSQDRLHEQFF. CDR3 in DNA: TGTGCCAGCAGCCAAGATCGTTTACATGAGCAGTTCTTC.

This clonotype has ten or more counts. This rearrangement joins TRBV7-6 to TRBJ2-5; D unclear. The CDR3 extends over 12 amino acids. Germline CDR1 is SGHVS and CDR2 is FNYEAQ. The ends were cut back, 2 bases at V and 5 bases at J, with 6 bases in the middle. CDR3 amino acids: CASSLLRETQYF. DNA of the CDR3: TGTGCCAGCAGCTTATTGAGGGAGACCCAGTACTTC.

CDR3 loop: CASSLVAGGREQYF. CDR3 DNA sequence: TGTGCCAGCAGCTTAGTAGCGGGGGGACGTGAGCAGTACTTC. This sequence joins TRBV7-9 and TRBJ2-7; 10 bases are a match to TRBD2. Per the germline V gene, CDR1 is SEHNR and CDR2 is FQNEAQ (reference sequence). This CDR3 contains 14 residues. V lost 1 base to trimming and J lost 7 bases; unmatched junction nucleotides: 4.

This clonotype was recorded once. The J gene is TRBJ2-5, the V gene TRBV20-1; D is perhaps TRBD1 (5 bases). Germline V lookup: CDR1 DFQATT, CDR2 SNEGSKA (reference sequence). The CDR3 is 12 residues long. Trimming took off 7 bases at V and 7 bases at J, with 16 bases between the two ends. The CDR3 DNA sequence: TGCAGTGGGGGCCTCGGCCTAGGGACCCAGTACTTC. Residues: CSGGLGLGTQYF.

This clonotype was detected many times. The chain carries TRBV10-2 and TRBJ1-1; 8 bases line up with TRBD1. With 4 bases clipped from V and 5 bases from J, the junction kept 3 bases outside the gene matches. Germline assignment: CDR1 WSHSY and CDR2 SAAADI. CDR3 length equals 13 residues. CDR3 protein: CASSGQGMTEAFF. In nucleotides, the CDR3 is TGCGCCAGCAGTGGACAGGGGATGACTGAAGCTTTCTTT.

The chain joins TRBV6-2 or TRBV6-3 to TRBJ1-2, with D possibly TRBD1 on 6 matching bases. The CDR3 runs to 14 residues. CDR1 is MNHEY, CDR2 SVGEGT, per germline. V was trimmed by 4 bases and J by 4 bases, leaving 13 bases between them. The CDR3 loop is CASSFGGPGYGYTF. DNA for the CDR3: TGTGCCAGCAGTTTTGGGGGGCCCGGCTATGGCTACACCTTC.

In this sample, this clonotype turned up many times. The gene calls are TRBV6-1 and TRBJ2-6, with 7 bases aligning to TRBD1. The ends lost 9 bases at V and 0 bases at J; junction bases unmatched: 8. Germline CDR1 MNHNS, CDR2 SASEGT. The CDR3 loop spans 16 amino acids. For the CDR3, the DNA is TGTGCCAGTTTGGACAGGCGAGCCTCTGGGGCCAACGTCCTGACTTTC. Its protein product is CASLDRRASGANVLTF.

There are many counts of this clonotype. The chain is built from TRBV19 and TRBJ1-5; 7 bases are shared with TRBD1. Germline CDR1 and CDR2: LNHDA and SQIVND (reference sequence). V shed 6 bases and J 4 bases; nucleotides not matched to a gene: 12. The length of the CDR3 is 16 residues. The CDR3 DNA follows: TGTGCCAGTAGCCCATCTGAGGGGGCGGGGAATCAGCCCCAGCATTTT. Translation gives CASSPSEGAGNQPQHF. Full variable domain (outside the CDR3, taken from reference TRBV19 and TRBJ1-5): DGGITQSPKYLFRKEGQNVTLSCEQNLNHDAMYWYRQDPGQGLRLIYYSQIVNDFQKGDIAEGYSVSREKKESFPLTVTSAQKNPTAFYLCASSPSEGAGNQPQHFGDGTRLSIL.

This clonotype was seen a single time. This sequence joins TRBV24-1 and TRBJ2-1, with TRBD2 identical over 9 bases. V shed 5 bases and J 4 bases; nucleotides not matched to a gene: 2. The CDR3 is 14 amino acids. The germline CDR1 and CDR2 sequences are KGHDR and SFDVKD. The CDR3 coding sequence is TGTGCCACCAGTGGGCTAGCGGGATACAATGAGCAGTTCTTC. Its translation is CATSGLAGYNEQFF.

J is TRBJ1-5 and V is TRBV7-8; possible D gene TRBD1, 5 bases. Trimming removed 5 bases at V and 0 bases at J, with 11 bases between. There are 15 residues in the CDR3. CDR1 SGHVS and CDR2 FQNEAQ come from the germline V gene. The CDR3 coding sequence is TGTGCCAGCAGCGACAGCTCATATAGCAATCAGCCCCAGCATTTT. This sequence encodes CASSDSSYSNQPQHF.

V and J are TRBV11-2 and TRBJ2-7, with D perhaps matching TRBD2 (6 bases). Trimming stripped 5 bases from V and 0 bases from J, with 20 bases between. Germline CDR1 is SGHAT and CDR2 is FQNNGV. CDR3 length equals 17 residues. As DNA, the CDR3 is TGTGCCAGCAGCCGTACAAACCTAGCGTATCACTCCTACGAGCAGTACTTC. Its translation: CASSRTNLAYHSYEQYF.

In its sample, this clonotype was seen many times. This chain uses TRBV6-5 with TRBJ1-3; possible D gene TRBD1, 5 bases. The V gene's germline CDR1 is MNHEY and CDR2 SVGAGI. Trimming took off 2 bases at V and 2 bases at J, with 7 bases between the two ends. This CDR3 spans 14 amino acids. The CDR3 nucleotides read TGTGCCAGCAGTTACGGGGACGCTGGAAACACCATATATTTT. Translating it yields CASSYGDAGNTIYF.

This clonotype was detected a few times. A much larger clone is a single base away; this may be a read error. V gene TRBV9 combines with J gene TRBJ2-3; D gene ambiguous. Germline values: CDR1 SGDLS, CDR2 YYNGEE. CDR3 length equals 13 residues. V lost 4 bases to trimming and J lost 5 bases, with 11 bases between them. CDR3 bases: TGTGCCAGCAGCAGGGAAGTGGAAGATACGCAGTATTTT. It is translated as CASSREVEDTQYF.

The table lists this clonotype with many counts. This chain uses TRBV24-1 with TRBJ2-7; possible D gene TRBD1, 5 bases. Trimming removed 1 base at V and 2 bases at J, with 11 bases between. The CDR3 is made up of 15 amino acids. Germline V gives CDR1 KGHDR, CDR2 SFDVKD. The CDR3 loop is CATSDFRRAPYEQYF. CDR3 in DNA: TGTGCCACCAGTGATTTCCGCAGGGCCCCCTACGAGCAGTACTTC.

As for this clonotype: This may stem from a read error, because a much larger clone lies one nucleotide away. The chain couples TRBV12-3 or TRBV12-4 to TRBJ2-1; TRBD2 agrees at 8 bases. The CDR3 has 14 residues. V lost 6 bases, J lost 11 bases, and 12 bases stayed unmatched. DNA of the CDR3: TGTGCCAGCAGAATAGGACTAGCTCCGAATAAGCAGTTCTTC. Its protein product is CASRIGLAPNKQFF.

Only a few counts were recorded for this clonotype. CDR3 in amino acids: CSVAAGLNTGELFF. The CDR3 DNA is TGCAGCGTGGCGGCGGGACTCAACACCGGGGAGCTGTTTTTT. V usage is TRBV29-1 and J usage is TRBJ2-2; D might be TRBD2 (6 bases). The CDR3 extends over 14 amino acids. V was trimmed by 6 bases and J by 2 bases, leaving 13 bases between them. Germline CDR1 and CDR2: SQVTM and ANQGSEA.

This clonotype was counted many times. The genes are TRBV5-1 and TRBJ2-1; perhaps TRBD2 as D (7 bases). The CDR3 extends over 15 amino acids. The V gene lost 1 base and the J gene lost 5 bases, with 13 bases spanning the gap. CDR1 and CDR2 (germline): SGHRS, YFSETQ. This CDR3 is CASSLRPGGDNEQFF. The CDR3 coding sequence is TGCGCCAGCAGCTTGCGACCGGGGGGCGACAATGAGCAGTTCTTC.

This clonotype was detected only once. The chain combines TRBV29-1 with TRBJ1-1, with 8 bases aligning to TRBD1. The CDR3 length is 12 residues. The germline CDR1 and CDR2 sequences are SQVTM and ANQGSEA. Trimming at V came to 5 bases and at J to 6 bases, leaving 5 bases not matched to a gene. The CDR3 bases are TGCAGCGTTTTCCGGGACAGGCCTGAAGCTTTCTTT. Protein sequence: CSVFRDRPEAFF.

This chain uses TRBV20-1 with TRBJ2-7, with D possibly being TRBD1 (6 bases). The CDR3 is 12 amino acids. Germline V lookup: CDR1 DFQATT, CDR2 SNEGSKA (reference sequence). The ends were cut back, 5 bases at V and 2 bases at J, with 10 bases in the middle. The CDR3, as DNA: TGCAGTGCTTCAGGGGCCACCTACGAGCAGTACTTC. It encodes CSASGATYEQYF.

Ten or more counts support this clonotype. The rearrangement uses TRBV6-5 and TRBJ1-2; D remains ambiguous. V was cut by 0 bases and J by 0 bases, with 8 bases left in between. Germline assignment: CDR1 MNHEY and CDR2 SVGAGI. CDR3 size: 15 residues. The chain's CDR3 is CASSYSTNSNYGYTF. The CDR3 nucleotides read TGTGCCAGCAGTTACTCGACAAATTCTAACTATGGCTACACCTTC.

In its sample, this clonotype was seen many times. The J gene is TRBJ2-7, the V gene TRBV3-1; D is tentatively TRBD1 or TRBD2 (5 bases each). The germline V and J ends were trimmed by 3 bases and 2 bases, with 11 bases remaining between them. From germline, CDR1 is LGHDT and CDR2 YNNKEL (reference sequence). The CDR3 length is 14 residues. CDR3 nucleotide sequence: TGTGCCAGCAGCCATAGGGACGTAACCTACGAGCAGTACTTC. It yields the protein CASSHRDVTYEQYF.

This clonotype was detected a few times. The chain links TRBV3-1 to TRBJ2-3, with a weak D call TRBD2 (6 bases). Germline V CDR1 and CDR2: LGHDT, YNNKEL (reference sequence). The V gene lost 1 base and the J gene lost 4 bases, with 6 bases spanning the gap. This CDR3 region has 13 residues. CDR3 in amino acids: CASSQAGADTQYF. As DNA, the CDR3 is TGTGCCAGCAGCCAAGCGGGGGCAGATACGCAGTATTTT.

This chain connects TRBV5-1 to TRBJ2-7; the D gene is possibly TRBD2 (5 bases). This CDR3 has 13 amino acids. CDR1 and CDR2 (germline): SGHRS, YFSETQ. The V end was cut by 3 bases, the J end by 3 bases, with 10 bases between. DNA for the CDR3: TGCGCCAGCAGCTCATCCGGGAACTACGAGCAGTACTTC. It yields the protein CASSSSGNYEQYF.

This clonotype was seen only a few times. Just one base apart from a much larger clone, this may be a read error. The V call is TRBV11-2, the J call TRBJ2-3; no clear D. CDR1 is SGHAT, CDR2 FQNNGV, per germline. The CDR3 spans 17 residues. CDR3 DNA: TGTGCCAGCAGCCATCGGCGACGGACCCTTAGCACAGATACGCAGTGTTTT. It codes for CASSHRRRTLSTDTQCF.